The next 25 T cell receptor beta chains were all read from a single sample in a study of T-cell reconstitution after alpha-beta-depleted transplantation in children. Researchers prepared the TCRbeta library using unique molecular identifiers, the study reports. From the PCR reads, TCRdb called clonotypes with MiXCR, one entry per CDR3 protein. The table lists about 98,000 distinct CDR3 sequences, about a quarter of them singletons. The sample in question was PBMCs, obtained before TCRalphabeta/CD19-depleted stem cell transplant. These TCRs come from a boy between 2 and 10 years old with acute lymphoblastic leukemia, due to receive a stem cell transplant.

This rearrangement joins TRBV28 to TRBJ2-5; the D gene is possibly TRBD2 (6 bases). The germline V and J ends were trimmed by 1 base and 5 bases, with 11 bases remaining between them. The CDR3 has 14 residues. CDR1 and CDR2 from the germline V gene are MDHEN and SYDVKM. Here the CDR3 DNA reads TGTGCCAGCAGTTTATACGGGGGAGCGGAGACCCAGTACTTC. Translated: CASSLYGGAETQYF.

The genes are TRBV7-2 and TRBJ2-7, with TRBD2 matching over 10 bases. Germline V CDR1 and CDR2: SGHTA, FQGNSA. The CDR3 covers 14 residues. The J segment lost 3 bases and the V segment lost 5 bases, leaving 4 bases of the junction unmatched. The CDR3 region is CASSPSSGSYEQYF. The CDR3 coding sequence is TGTGCCAGCAGCCCGTCTAGCGGGAGCTACGAGCAGTACTTC.

There are a few counts of this clonotype. The genes are TRBV27 and TRBJ2-3; 11 bases line up with TRBD2. The CDR3 consists of 19 residues. The V gene's germline CDR1 is MNHEY and CDR2 SMNVEV (reference sequence). Trimming took 5 bases from V and 4 from J; bases not matched to a gene: 17. CDR3 in amino acids: CASSDPGLADPPWADTQYF. The CDR3 DNA sequence: TGTGCCAGCAGTGACCCGGGACTAGCGGACCCCCCGTGGGCAGATACGCAGTATTTT.

The chain recombines TRBV20-1 with TRBJ1-4; no clear D gene. CDR1 and CDR2 (germline): DFQATT, SNEGSKA (reference sequence). Trimming removed 0 bases from V and 1 base from J, with 3 bases in between. The CDR3 extends over 13 amino acids. The CDR3 is CSARDLTNEKLFF. In DNA form, the CDR3 reads TGCAGTGCTAGAGATTTAACTAATGAAAAACTGTTTTTT.

This chain uses TRBV24-1 with TRBJ2-4; D possibly corresponds to TRBD2 (5 bases). The ends were cut back, 5 bases at V and 0 bases at J, with 13 bases in the middle. Germline CDR1 KGHDR, CDR2 SFDVKD. This CDR3 has 16 amino acids. CDR3 sequence (DNA): TGTGCCACCAGTGGTACCCGGGATCCAGCCAAAAACATTCAGTACTTC. As protein: CATSGTRDPAKNIQYF.

This clonotype was detected a few times. The chain recombines TRBV5-4 with TRBJ2-3, with 7 bases matching TRBD1. The V and J ends lost 0 bases and 3 bases, in that order; junction bases with no gene match: 7. This CDR3 region has 16 residues. The germline V gene encodes CDR1 SGHNT and CDR2 YYREEE (reference sequence). The CDR3 nucleotides read TGTGCCAGCAGCTTGGGTACAGGGGCTGGTACAGATACGCAGTATTTT. Translation: CASSLGTGAGTDTQYF.

The V and J genes are TRBV5-1 and TRBJ2-1; 8 nucleotides match TRBD2. Germline V gene lookup returns CDR1 SGHRS and CDR2 YFSETQ. Losses at the gene ends were 0 bases for V and 1 base for J; bases not matched to a gene: 9. The length of the CDR3 is 18 residues. The CDR3 DNA follows: TGCGCCAGCAGCTTGGCCGGAACTAGCGGAGGGTCCTACAATGAGCAGTTCTTC. Encoded protein: CASSLAGTSGGSYNEQFF.

This clonotype was counted only a few times. The rearrangement links TRBV5-6 to TRBJ2-3; TRBD2 matches at 7 bases. The V gene's germline CDR1 is SGHDT and CDR2 YYEEEE. Unmatched junction bases numbered 9, after V lost 0 bases and J lost 5 bases. CDR3 length equals 16 residues. The DNA for the CDR3 is TGTGCCAGCAGCTTGGGCGCTAGCGGAGGGCTAGATACGCAGTATTTT. It codes for CASSLGASGGLDTQYF. Full variable domain (rest looked up from reference TRBV5-6 and TRBJ2-3): DAGVTQSPTHLIKTRGQQVTLRCSPKSGHDTVSWYQQALGQGPQFIFQYYEEEERQRGNFPDRFSGHQFPNYSSELNVNALLLGDSALYLCASSLGASGGLDTQYFGPGTRLTVL.

This clonotype was observed a single time. The rearrangement joins TRBV7-9 to TRBJ2-7, with 9 bases identical to TRBD2. Germline assignment: CDR1 SEHNR and CDR2 FQNEAQ (reference sequence). The ends lost 2 bases at V and 6 bases at J; junction bases unmatched: 8. This CDR3 region has 15 residues. The CDR3 spells CASSLSGAGGPEQYF. For the CDR3, the DNA is TGTGCCAGCAGCTTATCGGGAGCGGGAGGACCCGAGCAGTACTTC. The full variable domain, in which reference TRBV7-9 and TRBJ2-7 provide the parts outside the CDR3, is DTGVSQNPRHKITKRGQNVTFRCDPISEHNRLYWYRQTLGQGPEFLTYFQNEAQLEKSRLLSDRFSAERPKGSFSTLEIQRTEQGDSAMYLCASSLSGAGGPEQYFGPGTRLTVT.

The CDR3 region has the DNA TGTGCCAGCAGGTCCGGGGGACAGGGGAATACGCAGTATTTT. It encodes CASRSGGQGNTQYF. V usage is TRBV6-1 and J usage is TRBJ2-3; TRBD1 agrees at 10 bases. Germline CDR1 is MNHNS and CDR2 is SASEGT. This CDR3 has 14 amino acids. The trim removed 6 bases at V and 7 bases at J, leaving 7 bases unmatched.

In this sample, this clonotype turned up a few times. The CDR3 DNA reads TGTGCCAGCAGTTACTCACGGAGAAACACCATATATTTT. It encodes CASSYSRRNTIYF. J is TRBJ1-3 and V is TRBV6-5; D remains unclear. CDR3 length equals 13 residues. Germline CDR1 MNHEY, CDR2 SVGAGI. The V gene lost 0 bases and the J gene lost 5 bases, with 5 bases spanning the gap.

The gene calls are TRBV2 and TRBJ2-1; 8 bases fit TRBD1. V shed 6 bases, J shed 7 bases, and the junction held 8 bases outside the gene matches. The CDR3 runs 14 residues. Germline CDR1 SNHLY, CDR2 FYNNEI. The DNA for the CDR3 is TGTGCCAGCAGGGCGGGCAGGGGGCTTAATGAGCAGTTCTTC. Protein: CASRAGRGLNEQFF.

The chain joins TRBV12-3 or TRBV12-4 to TRBJ2-1; TRBD1 matches at 12 bases. Unmatched junction bases numbered 9, after V lost 6 bases and J lost 9 bases. This CDR3 is 15 amino acids long. DNA of the CDR3: TGTGCCAGCAGAGCGCCGGGACAGGGGGCCATTGAGCAGTTCTTC. Protein: CASRAPGQGAIEQFF.

The sample holds a few counts of this clonotype. The rearrangement joins TRBV29-1 to TRBJ2-7, with D possibly matching TRBD1 (5 bases). The V end was cut by 1 base, the J end by 5 bases, with 6 bases between. CDR3 length equals 11 residues. Per the germline V gene, CDR1 is SQVTM and CDR2 is ANQGSEA. For the CDR3, the DNA is TGCAGCGTTGAAGTGGGGCACGAGCAGTACTTC. Residues: CSVEVGHEQYF.

The chain recombines TRBV11-2 with TRBJ2-3, with D perhaps given as TRBD1 or TRBD2 (5 bases each). The CDR3 is 16 residues long. Germline CDR1 is SGHAT and CDR2 is FQNNGV. Between the trimmed V and J ends, which lost 3 bases and 0 bases, there was a span of 13 bases. For the CDR3, the DNA is TGTGCCAGCAGCTTTTTTGGGACGGTGAGCACAGATACGCAGTATTTT. It yields the protein CASSFFGTVSTDTQYF. Together with reference TRBV11-2 and TRBJ2-3, the CDR3 gives the full variable domain: EAGVAQSPRYKIIEKRQSVAFWCNPISGHATLYWYQQILGQGPKLLIQFQNNGVVDDSQLPKDRFSAERLKGVDSTLKIQPAKLEDSAVYLCASSFFGTVSTDTQYFGPGTRLTVL.

Only a few counts were recorded for this clonotype. V gene TRBV4-1 combines with J gene TRBJ1-1; unclear D gene. CDR1 and CDR2 (germline): MGHRA, YSYEKL. This CDR3 is built from 13 residues. The V end was cut by 4 bases, the J end by 3 bases, with 9 bases between. CDR3 in DNA: TGCGCCAGCAGCCGAGAGAGGGACACTGAAGCTTTCTTT. Translated, it gives CASSRERDTEAFF.

The chain is built from TRBV18 and TRBJ2-3; D is perhaps TRBD1 (5 bases). V was shortened by 2 bases and J by 2 bases, with 14 bases between the two germline ends. The CDR3 runs to 16 residues. CDR1 and CDR2 from the germline V gene are KGHSH and LQKENI. Here the CDR3 DNA reads TGTGCCAGCTCACCAGGAGTGAGCAGGGCCACAGATACGCAGTATTTT. Protein: CASSPGVSRATDTQYF.

The sample holds a few counts of this clonotype. J is TRBJ2-4 and V is TRBV4-1; tentatively, D is TRBD2 (5 bases). This CDR3 comprises 15 residues. V lost 3 bases and J lost 6, with 15 bases in between. The germline V gene encodes CDR1 MGHRA and CDR2 YSYEKL. The CDR3 nucleotides are TGCGCCAGCAGCCACGAGGGTGGCTGGAGAAACATTCAGTACTTC. The encoded protein is CASSHEGGWRNIQYF.

The chain's CDR3 is CASSMGLGQGFTEAFF. CDR3 coding DNA: TGTGCCAGCAGTATGGGCTTGGGACAGGGATTCACTGAAGCTTTCTTT. The V call is TRBV2, the J call TRBJ1-1, with TRBD1 matching 9 bases. This CDR3 comprises 16 residues. In germline, CDR1 is SNHLY, CDR2 FYNNEI. With 5 bases clipped from V and 4 bases from J, the junction kept 11 bases outside the gene matches.

Many counts were recorded for this clonotype. V usage is TRBV7-2 and J usage is TRBJ2-1, with D perhaps TRBD2 (6 bases). V was shortened by 1 base and J by 14 bases, with 15 bases between the two germline ends. The CDR3 is 13 amino acids. CDR1 SGHTA and CDR2 FQGNSA come from the germline V gene. CDR3 loop: CASSLVGSGRKFF. The DNA of the CDR3 is TGTGCCAGCAGCTTAGTCGGTAGCGGACGCAAGTTCTTC.

This clonotype was seen a few times. The J gene is TRBJ1-1, the V gene TRBV10-3; D remains ambiguous. This CDR3 has 14 amino acids. Looked up from germline, CDR1 is ENHRY and CDR2 is SYGVKD. V shed 4 bases and J shed 3 bases, with 12 bases lying between them. The CDR3 coding sequence is TGTGCCATCAGTGCAGGATCAGAATACACTGAAGCTTTCTTT. Translating gives CAISAGSEYTEAFF.

This clonotype showed up just a few times. The chain combines TRBV10-3 with TRBJ2-7, with TRBD1 matching 9 bases. This CDR3 region has 13 residues. Germline loops: CDR1 ENHRY, CDR2 SYGVKD. With 10 bases clipped from V and 3 bases from J, the junction kept 7 bases outside the gene matches. The chain's CDR3 is CASHRDRVYEQYF. In DNA, the CDR3 is TGTGCCAGCCACCGGGACAGGGTCTACGAGCAGTACTTC.

CDR3 amino acids: CSVEFRNTQYF. CDR3 sequence (DNA): TGCAGCGTGGAATTTAGGAATACGCAGTATTTT. The chain uses TRBV29-1 and TRBJ2-3; D uncertain. The CDR3 runs 11 residues. V was cut by 6 bases and J by 7 bases, with 11 bases left in between. Germline loops: CDR1 SQVTM, CDR2 ANQGSEA.

The rearrangement uses TRBV29-1 and TRBJ2-1, with a weak D call TRBD2 (6 bases). The CDR3 spans 16 residues. Trimming shortened V by 1 base and J by 3 bases, and 16 bases separated the two germline ends. CDR1 is SQVTM, CDR2 ANQGSEA, per germline. CDR3 nucleotide sequence: TGCAGCGTTGAAGGGGGCAGCGGAGGGGACTACAATGAGCAGTTCTTC. Its protein product is CSVEGGSGGDYNEQFF.

This clonotype showed up just a few times. The rearrangement uses TRBV6-4 and TRBJ2-2, with a weak D call TRBD1 (6 bases). V dropped 0 bases and J dropped 2 bases, with 7 bases sitting between them. CDR1 is MRHNA and CDR2 is SNTAGT in the germline V gene. The CDR3 consists of 15 residues. CDR3: CASSDSGQNTGELFF. The DNA of the CDR3 is TGTGCCAGCAGTGACTCGGGACAAAACACCGGGGAGCTGTTTTTT.